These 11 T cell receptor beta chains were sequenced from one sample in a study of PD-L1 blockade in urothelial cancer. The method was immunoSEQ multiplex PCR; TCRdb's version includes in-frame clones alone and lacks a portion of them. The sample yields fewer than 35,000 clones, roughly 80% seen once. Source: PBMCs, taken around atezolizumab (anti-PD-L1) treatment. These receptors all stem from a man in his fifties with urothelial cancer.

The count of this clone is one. DNA for the CDR3: TGTGCCAGCAGTTTTATAGGGAGTAGCAATCAGCCCCAGCATTTT. Protein: CASSFIGSSNQPQHF. This chain links TRBV28 with TRBJ1-5, with D unresolved. The CDR3 is 15 residues long. Germline V gene lookup returns CDR1 MDHEN and CDR2 SYDVKM. Deletions cut 3 bases from V and 0 bases from J, with 9 bases between. Drawing the rest from reference TRBV28 and TRBJ1-5, the complete variable domain is DVKVTQSSRYLVKRTGEKVFLECVQDMDHENMFWYRQDPGLGLRLIYFSYDVKMKEKGDIPEGYSVSREKKERFSLILESASTNQTSMYLCASSFIGSSNQPQHFGDGTRLSIL.

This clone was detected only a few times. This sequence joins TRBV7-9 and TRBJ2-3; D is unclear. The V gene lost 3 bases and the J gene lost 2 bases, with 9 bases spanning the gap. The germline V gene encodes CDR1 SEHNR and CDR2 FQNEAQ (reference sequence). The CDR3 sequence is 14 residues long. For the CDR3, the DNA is TGTGCCAGCAGCTTCGGCCAGGACACAGATACGCAGTATTTT. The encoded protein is CASSFGQDTDTQYF.

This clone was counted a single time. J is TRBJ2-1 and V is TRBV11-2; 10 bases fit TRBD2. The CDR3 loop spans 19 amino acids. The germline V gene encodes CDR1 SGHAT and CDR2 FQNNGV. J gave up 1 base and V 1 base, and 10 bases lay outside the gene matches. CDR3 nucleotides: TGTGCCAGCAGCTTAGTACTAGCGGGATATGTGCGGTCCTACAATGAGCAGTTCTTC. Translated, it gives CASSLVLAGYVRSYNEQFF.

CDR3 residues: CASSETVEAFF. The DNA of the CDR3 is TGTGCCAGCAGTGAGACAGTCGAAGCTTTCTTT. The chain couples TRBV2 to TRBJ1-1; the D gene is possibly TRBD1 (5 bases). Germline CDR1 and CDR2: SNHLY and FYNNEI. The CDR3 runs to 11 residues. V was pared by 3 bases and J by 8 bases, with 7 bases between.

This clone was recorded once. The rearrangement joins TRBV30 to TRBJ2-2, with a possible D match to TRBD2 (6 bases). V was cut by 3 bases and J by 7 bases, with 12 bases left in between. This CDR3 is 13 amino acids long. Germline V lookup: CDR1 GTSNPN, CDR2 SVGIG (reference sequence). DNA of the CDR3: TGTGCCTGGAGGCGACTAGGGAACGGGGAGCTGTTTTTT. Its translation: CAWRRLGNGELFF.

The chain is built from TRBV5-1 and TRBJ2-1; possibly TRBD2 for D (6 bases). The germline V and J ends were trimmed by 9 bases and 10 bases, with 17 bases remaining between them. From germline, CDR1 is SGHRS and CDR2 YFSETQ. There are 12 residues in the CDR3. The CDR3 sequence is CATPKAGGEQFF. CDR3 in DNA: TGCGCCACCCCAAAAGCGGGCGGGGAGCAGTTCTTC.

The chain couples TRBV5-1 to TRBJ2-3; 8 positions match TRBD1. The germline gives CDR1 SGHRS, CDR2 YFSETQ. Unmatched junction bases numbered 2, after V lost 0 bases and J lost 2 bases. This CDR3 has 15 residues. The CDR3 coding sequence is TGCGCCAGCAGCTTGGGGACAGGGCTCACAGATACGCAGTATTTT. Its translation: CASSLGTGLTDTQYF.

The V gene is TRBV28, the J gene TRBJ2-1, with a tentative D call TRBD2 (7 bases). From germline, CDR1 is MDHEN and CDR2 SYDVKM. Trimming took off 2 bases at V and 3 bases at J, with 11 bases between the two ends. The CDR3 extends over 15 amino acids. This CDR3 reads CASSLRGGGYNEQFF. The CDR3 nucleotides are TGTGCCAGCAGTTTAAGAGGGGGGGGCTACAATGAGCAGTTCTTC.

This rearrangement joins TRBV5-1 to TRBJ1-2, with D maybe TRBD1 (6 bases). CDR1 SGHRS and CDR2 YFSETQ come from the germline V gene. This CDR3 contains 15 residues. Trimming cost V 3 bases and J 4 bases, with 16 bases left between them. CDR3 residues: CASSWDTQGRYGYTF. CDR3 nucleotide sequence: TGCGCCAGCAGCTGGGACACACAGGGTCGCTATGGCTACACCTTC. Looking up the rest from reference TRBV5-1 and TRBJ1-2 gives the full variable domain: KAGVTQTPRYLIKTRGQQVTLSCSPISGHRSVSWYQQTPGQGLQFLFEYFSETQRNKGNFPGRFSGRQFSNSRSEMNVSTLELGDSALYLCASSWDTQGRYGYTFGSGTRLTVV.

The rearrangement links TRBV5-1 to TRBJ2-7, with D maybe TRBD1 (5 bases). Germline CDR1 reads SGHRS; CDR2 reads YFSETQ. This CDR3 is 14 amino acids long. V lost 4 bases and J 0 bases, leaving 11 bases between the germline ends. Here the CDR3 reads CASSRMTDSYEQYF. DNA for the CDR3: TGCGCCAGCAGCAGAATGACAGACTCCTACGAGCAGTACTTC.

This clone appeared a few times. CDR3 sequence reads: CASSYGGGRGETQYF. The CDR3 bases are TGTGCCAGCAGTTACGGCGGTGGCAGGGGAGAGACCCAGTACTTC. The chain uses TRBV6-5 and TRBJ2-5; D possibly corresponds to TRBD1 (6 bases). Germline CDR1 is MNHEY and CDR2 is SVGAGI. The CDR3 loop spans 15 amino acids. V dropped 2 bases and J dropped 4 bases, with 14 bases sitting between them.